One sample yielded the 6 T cell receptor beta chains listed below, sequenced in a study of shared clonotypes between healthy human individuals. The protocol was immunoSEQ multiplex PCR, while the TCRdb copy is restricted to in-frame clones and leaves out a portion. The sample has fewer than 600,000 clones, around 80% seen once. The sequencing input was PBMCs. All receptors derive from a woman between 40 and 50 years old in good health. Some clones in this sample may be carry-over from other donors' samples.

The chain is built from TRBV9 and TRBJ1-3; 7 nucleotides match TRBD1. The CDR3 spans 17 residues. J lost 1 base, V lost 3 bases, and 10 bases had no gene match. Germline V gives CDR1 SGDLS, CDR2 YYNGEE. The CDR3 region is CASSAGVAGGSGNTIYF. CDR3 bases: TGTGCCAGCAGCGCAGGAGTGGCAGGGGGTTCTGGAAACACCATATATTTT.

This chain links TRBV7-2 with TRBJ2-1; 11 bases match TRBD2. CDR1 is SGHTA and CDR2 is FQGNSA in the germline V gene. Unmatched junction bases numbered 5, after V lost 5 bases and J lost 5 bases. This CDR3 spans 15 amino acids. The CDR3 DNA sequence: TGTGCCAGCAGCCCCCGACTAGCGGGGAACAATGAGCAGTTCTTC. Its protein product is CASSPRLAGNNEQFF. Drawing the rest from reference TRBV7-2 and TRBJ2-1, the complete variable domain is GAGVSQSPSNKVTEKGKDVELRCDPISGHTALYWYRQSLGQGLEFLIYFQGNSAPDKSGLPSDRFSAERTGGSVSTLTIQRTQQEDSAVYLCASSPRLAGNNEQFFGPGTRLTVL.

This clone has just a few counts. The chain joins TRBV30 to TRBJ2-7, with D perhaps matching TRBD1 or TRBD2 (5 bases each). This CDR3 is built from 15 residues. With 3 bases removed from V and 4 bases from J, the gap between germline ends came to 19 bases. Germline values: CDR1 GTSNPN, CDR2 SVGIG (reference sequence). The CDR3 DNA reads as TGTGCCTGGAGCCTGAAAGGGACCCTTCAATACGAGCAGTACTTC. Translated, it gives CAWSLKGTLQYEQYF.

This clone was recorded once. The chain carries TRBV9 and TRBJ1-4; D gene uncertain. The CDR3 extends over 14 amino acids. V gave up 4 bases and J gave up 1 base, with 8 bases separating them. The V gene's germline CDR1 is SGDLS and CDR2 YYNGEE. CDR3 nucleotides: TGTGCCAGCAGCCGGACGGGAACTAATGAAAAACTGTTTTTT. It yields the protein CASSRTGTNEKLFF.

The J gene is TRBJ2-7, the V gene TRBV19; D might be TRBD1 (6 bases). CDR3 length: 15 amino acids. From germline, CDR1 is LNHDA and CDR2 SQIVND (reference sequence). V lost 4 bases, J lost 4 bases, and 17 bases lay in between. The chain's CDR3 is CASSTRRDNGYEQYF. The DNA of the CDR3 is TGTGCCAGTAGTACGCGCCGGGACAATGGGTACGAGCAGTACTTC.

The chain joins TRBV7-9 to TRBJ2-7; D remains unclear. CDR3 length: 16 amino acids. V was trimmed by 4 bases and J by 4 bases, leaving 20 bases between them. Germline lookup yields CDR1 SEHNR and CDR2 FQNEAQ (reference sequence). CDR3 nucleotides: TGTGCCAGCAGCTCTCTCACGGCCGAGTTTTGGTACGAGCAGTACTTC. It encodes CASSSLTAEFWYEQYF. The full variable domain, in which reference TRBV7-9 and TRBJ2-7 provide the parts outside the CDR3, is DTGVSQNPRHKITKRGQNVTFRCDPISEHNRLYWYRQTLGQGPEFLTYFQNEAQLEKSRLLSDRFSAERPKGSFSTLEIQRTEQGDSAMYLCASSSLTAEFWYEQYFGPGTRLTVT.